This entry describes one T cell receptor beta chain. A read error may account for a junction end that differs from germline. Assay: immunoSEQ multiplex PCR; the TCRdb copy retains only in-frame clones and omits some. Of around 2,500 clones listed, approximately 86% are singletons. The data stem from a study of brain metastases from non-small cell lung cancer. Per germline, CDR1 MNHEY and CDR2 SVGAGI. The CDR3 covers 13 residues. Sequencing used primary lung tumor tissue. The sequence came from a donor over 35 with non-small cell lung cancer. The chain carries TRBV6-5 and TRBJ1-3; no firm D call. The CDR3 here is CTSSYARDTERSF. In DNA form, the CDR3 reads TGTACCAGCAGTTACGCTAGAGACACCGAAAGATCATTT.